These T cell receptor beta chains were read from a single sample in a study of cytomegalovirus exposure and HLA in healthy donors. Generated by immunoSEQ multiplex PCR, the TCRdb table keeps only in-frame clones and is missing some. The listing contains 100,000 or so clones. The sequencing input was PBMCs. The receptors were sampled from a man over 45 in good health and CMV-seronegative. Both conserved end residues are part of each CDR3. A D gene is named only where the DNA matches it firmly.

v_call	j_call	d_call	cdr3_aa	cdr3_nt
TRBV5-1	TRBJ2-5	TRBD1	CASSLGTGLETQYF	TGCGCCAGCAGCCTTGGGACAGGGCTAGAGACCCAGTACTTC
TRBV7-9	TRBJ1-4	.	CASSPSVGGRGEKLFF	TGTGCCAGCAGCCCCTCCGTGGGGGGAAGGGGTGAAAAACTGTTTTTT
TRBV7-2	TRBJ2-7	TRBD1	CASSSVGTAFSYEQYF	TGTGCCAGCAGCTCGGTAGGGACAGCCTTCTCCTACGAGCAGTACTTC
TRBV15	TRBJ2-3	TRBD1	CATRGSRDSSTDTQYF	TGTGCCACCAGGGGTTCCCGGGACAGCTCCACAGATACGCAGTATTTT
TRBV5-1	TRBJ1-2	.	CASSSEPGRYDGYTF	TGCGCCAGCAGCTCCGAGCCAGGGCGGTATGATGGCTACACCTTC
TRBV10-3	TRBJ2-7	TRBD2	CAISDRRLADSYEQYF	TGTGCCATCAGTGACCGTCGTCTAGCGGATTCCTACGAGCAGTACTTC
TRBV7-2	TRBJ1-5	.	CASSLDRNQPQHF	TGTGCCAGCAGCTTAGATCGGAATCAGCCCCAGCATTTT
TRBV7-9	TRBJ2-5	TRBD2	CASSTLLAGGETQYF	TGTGCCAGCAGCACCTTACTAGCGGGAGGGGAGACCCAGTACTTC
TRBV2	TRBJ2-7	TRBD1	CASGTGTGDDEQYF	TGTGCCAGCGGAACCGGGACAGGGGATGACGAGCAGTACTTC
TRBV5-1	TRBJ2-7	TRBD2	CASSLGTSGPTRSYEQYF	TGCGCCAGCAGCTTAGGGACTAGCGGTCCAACCCGATCCTACGAGCAGTACTTC
TRBV7-2	TRBJ2-7	.	CASSLVAEQYF	TGTGCCAGCAGCTTAGTGGCCGAGCAGTACTTC
TRBV29-1	TRBJ1-1	.	CSVVGGPWTEAFF	TGCAGCGTTGTGGGGGGGCCTTGGACTGAAGCTTTCTTT
TRBV11-3	TRBJ1-2	.	CASSLDSREAGYTF	TGTGCCAGCAGCTTAGATTCCAGGGAAGCTGGCTACACCTTC
TRBV7-2	TRBJ1-2	.	CASSIGANYGYTF	TGTGCCAGCAGTATTGGAGCTAACTATGGCTACACCTTC
TRBV4-3	TRBJ1-2	TRBD1	CASSQDRGRGYGYTF	TGCGCCAGCAGCCAGGACAGGGGGCGCGGCTATGGCTACACCTTC
TRBV6-5	TRBJ2-7	.	CASSTAGTPTYEQYF	TGTGCCAGCAGTACCGCCGGGACTCCAACCTACGAGCAGTACTTC
TRBV5-1	TRBJ1-4	.	CASRQGGDEKLFF	TGCGCCAGCAGACAGGGAGGGGATGAAAAACTGTTTTTT
TRBV19	TRBJ2-3	.	CASMRVGTDTQYF	TGTGCCAGTATGAGAGTCGGGACAGATACGCAGTATTTT
TRBV7-3	TRBJ2-1	TRBD2	CASSTLAGGPAEQFF	TGTGCCAGCAGCACATTAGCGGGAGGGCCGGCTGAGCAGTTCTTC
TRBV6-1	TRBJ2-7	.	CASSESGRYEQYF	TGTGCCAGCAGTGAATCCGGGAGATACGAGCAGTACTTC
TRBV15	TRBJ2-3	.	CATSVGGATDTQYF	TGTGCCACCAGCGTGGGTGGAGCCACAGATACGCAGTATTTT
TRBV4-1	TRBJ1-1	.	CASSWTVNTEAFF	TGCGCCAGCAGCTGGACAGTGAACACTGAAGCTTTCTTT
TRBV5-1	TRBJ2-1	.	CASSLGPGTYNEQFF	TGCGCCAGCAGCTTAGGTCCCGGGACCTACAATGAGCAGTTCTTC
TRBV7-9	TRBJ1-1	.	CASSYPLTVNTEAFF	TGTGCCAGCAGCTATCCACTGACAGTAAACACTGAAGCTTTCTTT
TRBV28	TRBJ1-1	TRBD1	CASSLGTGDAEAFF	TGTGCCAGCAGTTTGGGGACAGGGGATGCTGAAGCTTTCTTT
TRBV4-1	TRBJ1-1	.	CASSLETVNTEAFF	TGCGCCAGCAGCCTCGAAACAGTAAACACTGAAGCTTTCTTT
TRBV11-3	TRBJ2-1	TRBD2	CASSLGLAGVGNEQFF	TGTGCCAGCAGCTTAGGACTAGCGGGAGTAGGTAATGAGCAGTTCTTC
TRBV2	TRBJ2-1	.	CATQLVRDEQFF	TGTGCCACACAACTAGTCCGTGATGAGCAGTTCTTC
TRBV4-3	TRBJ1-1	TRBD1	CASSQGPDRGSTEAFF	TGCGCCAGCAGCCAAGGCCCCGACAGGGGATCCACTGAAGCTTTCTTT
TRBV7-2	TRBJ1-1	.	CASRIGGGTEAFF	TGTGCCAGCAGGATCGGGGGAGGGACTGAAGCTTTCTTT
TRBV30	TRBJ2-4	TRBD1	CAWTGGAKNIQYF	TGTGCCTGGACAGGGGGAGCCAAAAACATTCAGTACTTC
TRBV19	TRBJ1-1	.	CASSIRGLMNTEAFF	TGTGCCAGTAGTATTCGAGGTCTTATGAACACTGAAGCTTTCTTT
TRBV18	TRBJ1-3	.	CASSSGPLGSGNTIYF	TGTGCCAGCTCTTCGGGTCCCCTCGGCTCTGGAAACACCATATATTTT
TRBV19	TRBJ2-4	.	CASSIGERVAYIQYF	TGTGCCAGTAGTATAGGAGAGCGGGTTGCGTACATTCAGTACTTC
TRBV10-3	TRBJ2-3	TRBD2	CAISEATSGRTDTQYF	TGTGCCATCAGTGAAGCGACTAGCGGGAGAACAGATACGCAGTATTTT
TRBV11-3	TRBJ2-1	TRBD2	CASSLNLAGGTYNEQFF	TGTGCCAGCAGCTTAAATCTGGCGGGAGGAACCTACAATGAGCAGTTCTTC
TRBV19	TRBJ1-3	.	CATSSGANTIYF	TGTGCCACATCGTCAGGGGCAAACACCATATATTTT